This TCR beta chain was identified during a study of human T cells and chemical hapten exposure. TCRdb processed the RACE reads anew with MiXCR; each CDR3 protein has one entry. This table has 95,000 or so distinct CDR3 sequences, over 9.5% appearing once. On this clonotype itself: Its target is not known.

Time point meaning: patch test 2, 6 weeks after DPC sensitization. Specified treatment: therapeutic diphenylcyclopropenone sensitization with weekly scalp DPC. General study results and limits: With alopecia, donors may have immune responses unlike healthy people's.

Germline V lookup: CDR1 SGHRS, CDR2 YFSETQ. The CDR3 spans 15 residues. V was trimmed by 2 bases and J by 5 bases, leaving 16 bases between them. The material sequenced was whole blood, taken in connection with sensitization to the hapten diphenylcyclopropenone (DPC). The TCR was taken from a woman between 40 and 50 years old with alopecia areata. Some clones in this sample may be carry-over from other donors' samples. V is TRBV5-1 and J is TRBJ2-5; either TRBD1 or TRBD2 may fit D (5 bases each). CDR3 loop: CASSLRGMGIETQYF. The CDR3, as DNA: TGCGCCAGCAGCTTACGGGGCATGGGTATTGAGACCCAGTACTTC.